What follows are 29 T cell receptor beta chains derived from one specimen sequenced in a study of T cell responses to AZD1222 COVID-19 vaccine. The table came from immunoSEQ multiplex PCR; TCRdb's copy has only in-frame clones and leaves some out. The sample lists roughly 150,000 clones, 88% occurring once. The starting material was peripheral blood, obtained on day 0 of MenACWY control vaccination. The source is an adult in good health.

The V call is TRBV6-1, the J call TRBJ1-2; tentatively, D is TRBD1 (6 bases). V was cut by 3 bases and J by 4 bases, with 15 bases left in between. The CDR3 has 15 residues. Germline CDR1 is MNHNS and CDR2 is SASEGT. The CDR3 sequence is CASSEPLQGTYGYTF. In DNA form, the CDR3 reads TGTGCCAGCAGTGAGCCCCTCCAGGGGACCTATGGCTACACCTTC.

The V call is TRBV30, the J call TRBJ2-7, with D perhaps matching TRBD1 or TRBD2 (5 bases each). Trimming left V 3 bases short and J 2 bases short, with 14 bases between. Per germline, CDR1 GTSNPN and CDR2 SVGIG (reference sequence). The CDR3 covers 14 residues. The CDR3 loop reads CAWSEGPFPYEQYF. As DNA, the CDR3 is TGTGCCTGGAGCGAGGGACCCTTCCCCTACGAGCAGTACTTC.

V usage is TRBV6-1 and J usage is TRBJ2-1; TRBD2 is a possible D gene (5 bases). CDR1 is MNHNS and CDR2 is SASEGT in the germline V gene. This CDR3 is 13 amino acids long. V lost 3 bases to trimming and J lost 7 bases, with 10 bases between them. Here the CDR3 DNA reads TGTGCCAGCAGTGATCGGGAAACGAATGAGCAGTTCTTC. Amino acids: CASSDRETNEQFF.

Details on this clone: The sample has other DNA sequences that encode this CDR3 too. The chain joins TRBV27 to TRBJ1-2; D is ambiguous. Trimming cost V 10 bases and J 1 base, with 7 bases left between them. The CDR3 covers 11 residues. Germline V gives CDR1 MNHEY, CDR2 SMNVEV (reference sequence). The CDR3 region is CATGVNYGYTF. The CDR3 DNA sequence: TGTGCCACTGGCGTTAACTATGGCTACACCTTC.

V gene TRBV30 combines with J gene TRBJ2-7, with TRBD1 identical over 9 bases. This CDR3 is 14 amino acids long. The germline V gene has CDR1 GTSNPN and CDR2 SVGIG (reference sequence). V was clipped by 0 bases and J by 3 bases; unmatched bases: 3. The CDR3: CAWSVTGGYYEQYF. The CDR3, as DNA: TGTGCCTGGAGTGTAACAGGGGGCTACTACGAGCAGTACTTC.

The chain has TRBV4-3 and TRBJ2-5; 7 nucleotides match TRBD1. Trimming removed 1 base from V and 3 bases from J; junction bases left unmatched: 5. This CDR3 is 15 amino acids long. Germline V gene lookup returns CDR1 LGHNA and CDR2 YSLEER. CDR3 coding DNA: TGCGCCAGCAGCCAAGTGGGACAGCAAGAAGAGACCCAGTACTTC. Its translation is CASSQVGQQEETQYF.

This clone is a singleton in its sample. The chain joins TRBV20-1 to TRBJ1-6; D uncertain. This CDR3 spans 10 amino acids. V lost 4 bases and J lost 9, with 4 bases in between. The V gene's germline CDR1 is DFQATT and CDR2 SNEGSKA (reference sequence). The CDR3 spells CSANGSPLHF. CDR3 DNA sequence: TGCAGTGCTAACGGTTCACCCCTCCACTTT.

The rearrangement links TRBV7-2 to TRBJ2-3, with TRBD1 identical over 9 bases. V lost 1 base to trimming and J lost 6 bases; unmatched junction nucleotides: 8. Germline V lookup: CDR1 SGHTA, CDR2 FQGNSA. The CDR3 is made up of 16 amino acids. CDR3: CASSLGPGQGMDTQYF. The CDR3 DNA reads TGTGCCAGCAGCTTAGGACCGGGACAGGGAATGGATACGCAGTATTTT.

This chain links TRBV29-1 with TRBJ2-3; TRBD2 agrees at 11 bases. The germline V gene has CDR1 SQVTM and CDR2 ANQGSEA. With V trimmed by 8 bases and J by 4 bases, 8 bases remained unmatched. The CDR3 sequence is 14 residues long. For the CDR3, the DNA is TGCAGCCTACGACTAGCGGGAAGGGCAGATACGCAGTATTTT. Translation gives CSLRLAGRADTQYF.

This rearrangement joins TRBV21-1 to TRBJ2-1; TRBD2, as called in the table, went unchecked against the DNA. TRBV21-1 is a documented pseudogene. The CDR3 contains 16 residues. This chain's CDR3 is CASSSLAGASYNEQFF. The CDR3 DNA reads as TGTGCCAGCAGCTCGCTAGCGGGGGCATCCTACAATGAGCAGTTCTTC.

This chain connects TRBV11-2 to TRBJ1-1; 8 bases fit TRBD1. Germline CDR1 is SGHAT and CDR2 is FQNNGV. The CDR3 has 17 amino acids. With V trimmed by 5 bases and J by 3 bases, 14 bases remained unmatched. CDR3 protein: CASSPGGQGKGYTEAFF. CDR3 nucleotide sequence: TGTGCCAGCAGCCCAGGAGGACAGGGCAAAGGGTACACTGAAGCTTTCTTT.

This chain connects TRBV7-2 to TRBJ1-1, with D possibly matching TRBD1 (6 bases). With 6 bases removed from V and 5 bases from J, the gap between germline ends came to 13 bases. The CDR3 totals 13 residues. The germline CDR1 and CDR2 sequences are SGHTA and FQGNSA. CDR3 residues: CASRNREYTEAFF. The CDR3 DNA reads TGTGCCAGCAGGAACAGGGAGTATACTGAAGCTTTCTTT.

This chain connects TRBV6-5 to TRBJ2-3, with D unclear. The CDR3 is 13 residues long. With 5 bases removed from V and 6 bases from J, the gap between germline ends came to 12 bases. Germline assignment: CDR1 MNHEY and CDR2 SVGAGI. CDR3 coding DNA: TGTGCCAGCAGTACTTACTCCGCGGATACGCAGTATTTT. As protein: CASSTYSADTQYF.

V gene TRBV30 combines with J gene TRBJ1-5, with D unclear. The CDR3 contains 13 residues. Germline V lookup: CDR1 GTSNPN, CDR2 SVGIG (reference sequence). V shed 4 bases and J shed 7 bases, with 14 bases lying between them. The CDR3: CAWNQQTNQPQHF. In nucleotides, the CDR3 is TGTGCCTGGAACCAACAAACAAACCAGCCCCAGCATTTT.

This chain's CDR3 is CASSGHRGIQNIQYF. The CDR3 coding sequence is TGTGCCAGCAGCGGACACAGGGGGATTCAAAACATTCAGTACTTC. The gene calls are TRBV11-2 and TRBJ2-4, with 8 nucleotides matching TRBD1. Germline lookup yields CDR1 SGHAT and CDR2 FQNNGV. Trimming at V came to 5 bases and at J to 5 bases, leaving 8 bases not matched to a gene. CDR3 length: 15 residues.

This chain uses TRBV27 with TRBJ1-2, with D maybe TRBD1 (5 bases). The germline V gene encodes CDR1 MNHEY and CDR2 SMNVEV (reference sequence). The CDR3 has 13 amino acids. V lost 3 bases and J 8 bases, leaving 13 bases between the germline ends. The chain's CDR3 is CASSFDRDRGYTF. The CDR3, as DNA: TGTGCCAGCAGTTTCGATAGGGACCGCGGCTACACCTTC.

The V call is TRBV6-5, the J call TRBJ1-2; TRBD1 agrees at 7 bases. This CDR3 is built from 13 residues. The germline gives CDR1 MNHEY, CDR2 SVGAGI. The V and J ends lost 8 bases and 8 bases, in that order; junction bases with no gene match: 11. The chain's CDR3 is CASSDRAVRGYTF. Here the CDR3 DNA reads TGTGCCAGCTCCGACAGGGCGGTGCGAGGCTACACCTTC.

The chain combines TRBV20-1 with TRBJ2-3; D may correspond to TRBD1 or TRBD2 (5 bases each). The CDR3 runs to 11 residues. Germline values: CDR1 DFQATT, CDR2 SNEGSKA (reference sequence). Trimming cost V 5 bases and J 5 bases, with 8 bases left between them. The CDR3 coding sequence is TGCAGTGCTGGGACGGAAGATACGCAGTATTTT. Protein product: CSAGTEDTQYF.

The rearrangement links TRBV30 to TRBJ2-7; TRBD2 might be the D (6 bases). V was clipped by 1 base and J by 2 bases, with 6 bases between them. CDR1 and CDR2 from the germline V gene are GTSNPN and SVGIG (reference sequence). The CDR3 runs 12 residues. The CDR3 DNA sequence: TGTGCCTGGAGTGCGGGGGCCTACGAGCAGTACTTC. It specifies CAWSAGAYEQYF.

The chain recombines TRBV7-2 with TRBJ1-5, with TRBD1 matching over 7 bases. There are 15 residues in the CDR3. CDR1 is SGHTA, CDR2 FQGNSA, per germline. The J segment lost 7 bases and the V segment lost 1 base, leaving 7 bases of the junction unmatched. CDR3 residues: CASSLGQGEGQPQHF. DNA of the CDR3: TGTGCCAGCAGCTTAGGGCAGGGGGAGGGCCAGCCCCAGCATTTT.

CDR3 nucleotide sequence: TGTGCCAGCTCCCGGCAGGGCGGAAACACCATATATTTT. Its protein is CASSRQGGNTIYF. This rearrangement joins TRBV2 to TRBJ1-3, with a weak D call TRBD1 (5 bases). CDR3 size: 13 residues. CDR1 is SNHLY, CDR2 FYNNEI, per germline. The ends were cut back, 8 bases at V and 4 bases at J, with 12 bases in the middle.

This chain uses TRBV5-1 with TRBJ1-5; 7 nucleotides agree with TRBD1. The CDR3 contains 15 residues. V lost 5 bases, J lost 5 bases, and 10 bases stayed unmatched. CDR1 and CDR2 (germline): SGHRS, YFSETQ. The CDR3 DNA reads TGCGCCAGCAGGCCCGGGACAGAGCGCCATCAGCCCCAGCATTTT. Amino acid sequence: CASRPGTERHQPQHF.

The J gene is TRBJ2-1, the V gene TRBV11-2; perhaps TRBD2 as D (5 bases). The CDR3 runs to 16 residues. Per germline, CDR1 SGHAT and CDR2 FQNNGV. Trimming left V 0 bases short and J 8 bases short, with 17 bases between. The CDR3 DNA sequence: TGTGCCAGCAGCTTAGACAGGACGCTCCTCGGGGATGAGCAGTTCTTC. This translates into CASSLDRTLLGDEQFF.

V and J are TRBV7-9 and TRBJ2-1; TRBD2 is a possible D gene (6 bases). This CDR3 has 15 amino acids. Trimming cost V 5 bases and J 0 bases, with 11 bases left between them. Germline CDR1 is SEHNR and CDR2 is FQNEAQ (reference sequence). CDR3 region: CASSPRRGSYNEQFF. The CDR3 coding sequence is TGTGCCAGCAGCCCGCGGCGGGGCTCCTACAATGAGCAGTTCTTC. Together with reference TRBV7-9 and TRBJ2-1, the CDR3 gives the full variable domain: DTGVSQNPRHKITKRGQNVTFRCDPISEHNRLYWYRQTLGQGPEFLTYFQNEAQLEKSRLLSDRFSAERPKGSFSTLEIQRTEQGDSAMYLCASSPRRGSYNEQFFGPGTRLTVL.

This chain joins TRBV24-1 and TRBJ1-6; D is ambiguous. V shed 4 bases and J shed 6 bases, with 6 bases lying between them. The germline V gene encodes CDR1 KGHDR and CDR2 SFDVKD. The CDR3 length is 13 residues. CDR3 bases: TGTGCCACCAGTGAGAACCGTAATTCACCCCTCCACTTT. Protein sequence: CATSENRNSPLHF.

J is TRBJ1-2 and V is TRBV7-9; D is ambiguous. The length of the CDR3 is 14 residues. V gave up 1 base and J gave up 0 bases, with 6 bases separating them. In germline, CDR1 is SEHNR, CDR2 FQNEAQ (reference sequence). The CDR3 protein is CASSLGGPNYGYTF. The CDR3 coding sequence is TGTGCCAGCAGCTTAGGCGGTCCTAACTATGGCTACACCTTC. The whole variable domain, filled in from reference TRBV7-9 and TRBJ1-2, reads DTGVSQNPRHKITKRGQNVTFRCDPISEHNRLYWYRQTLGQGPEFLTYFQNEAQLEKSRLLSDRFSAERPKGSFSTLEIQRTEQGDSAMYLCASSLGGPNYGYTFGSGTRLTVV.

J is TRBJ1-3 and V is TRBV6-5; tentatively, D is TRBD1 (5 bases). Deletions cut 8 bases from V and 4 bases from J, with 15 bases between. The CDR3 covers 14 residues. Per the germline V gene, CDR1 is MNHEY and CDR2 is SVGAGI. This CDR3 is CASGRDPAGNTIYF. The CDR3 DNA reads as TGTGCCAGCGGGAGGGACCCAGCGGGAAACACCATATATTTT.

CDR3 loop: CASSETLLPQHF. The CDR3 DNA reads as TGTGCCAGCAGTGAAACGTTGTTGCCCCAGCATTTT. The rearrangement links TRBV2 to TRBJ1-5; D unclear. Germline V gene data show CDR1 as SNHLY and CDR2 as FYNNEI. CDR3 length: 12 amino acids. Trimming removed 2 bases from V and 9 bases from J, with 8 bases in between. Full variable domain (remainder filled in from reference TRBV2 and TRBJ1-5): EPEVTQTPSHQVTQMGQEVILRCVPISNHLYFYWYRQILGQKVEFLVSFYNNEISEKSEIFDDQFSVERPDGSNFTLKIRSTKLEDSAMYFCASSETLLPQHFGDGTRLSIL.

The chain couples TRBV7-9 to TRBJ2-7, with D maybe TRBD1 (5 bases). V lost 5 bases and J 4 bases, leaving 12 bases between the germline ends. The CDR3 loop spans 13 amino acids. Germline CDR1 reads SEHNR; CDR2 reads FQNEAQ (reference sequence). The CDR3 spells CASSPRTRYEQYF. As DNA, the CDR3 is TGTGCCAGCAGCCCGAGGACAAGATACGAGCAGTACTTC.